The clone carrying this TCR beta chain was seen only a few times. MiXCR, run by TCRdb on the 5' RACE reads, gives a single entry per CDR3 protein. The sample has about 200,000 distinct CDR3 sequences; under 20% are singletons. V shed 1 base and J shed 11 bases, with 14 bases lying between them. The CDR3 has 13 residues. Germline CDR1 reads LGHDT; CDR2 reads YNNKEL (reference sequence). This specimen belongs to a study of T-cell memory formation after mild COVID-19. Sequenced material: PBMCs or a T cell subset sorted from them (not recorded which). The source is an adult woman who had mild COVID-19 (a few samples of this study predate the infection). Cell type and time point are not known. The chain couples TRBV3-1 to TRBJ1-1; weak D call: TRBD1 (5 bases). The CDR3 here is CASSQGGDREAFF. The CDR3 DNA reads as TGTGCCAGCAGCCAAGGGGGGGACCGAGAGGCTTTCTTT.